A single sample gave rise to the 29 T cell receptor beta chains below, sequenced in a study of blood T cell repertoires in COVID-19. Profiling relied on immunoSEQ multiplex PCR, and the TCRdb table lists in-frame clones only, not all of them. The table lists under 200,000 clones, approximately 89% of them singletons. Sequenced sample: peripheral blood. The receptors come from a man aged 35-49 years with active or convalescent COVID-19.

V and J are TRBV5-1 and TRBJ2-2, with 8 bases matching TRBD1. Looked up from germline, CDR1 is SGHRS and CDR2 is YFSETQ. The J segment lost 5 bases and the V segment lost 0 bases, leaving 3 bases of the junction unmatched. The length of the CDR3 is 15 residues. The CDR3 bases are TGCGCCAGCAGCTTGGACCAGGGGGCGACCGGGGAGCTGTTTTTT. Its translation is CASSLDQGATGELFF.

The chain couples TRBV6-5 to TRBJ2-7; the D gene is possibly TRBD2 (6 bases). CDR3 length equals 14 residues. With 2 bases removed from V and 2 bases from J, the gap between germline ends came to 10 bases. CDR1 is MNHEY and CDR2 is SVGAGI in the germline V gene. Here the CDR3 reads CASSYGGSTYEQYF. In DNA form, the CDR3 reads TGTGCCAGCAGTTACGGGGGGTCTACCTACGAGCAGTACTTC.

The CDR3 here is CASSLLYGTYEQYF. The CDR3 bases are TGTGCCAGCAGTTTGCTTTACGGGACTTACGAGCAGTACTTC. The gene calls are TRBV27 and TRBJ2-7, with a weak D call TRBD2 (6 bases). Germline V gene lookup returns CDR1 MNHEY and CDR2 SMNVEV (reference sequence). Trimming pared 3 bases from V and 4 bases from J, leaving 13 bases between. This CDR3 contains 14 residues.

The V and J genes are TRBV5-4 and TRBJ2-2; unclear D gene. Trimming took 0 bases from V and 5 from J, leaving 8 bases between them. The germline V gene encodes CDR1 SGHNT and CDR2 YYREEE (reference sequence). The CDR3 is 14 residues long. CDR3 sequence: CASSLVDTTGELFF. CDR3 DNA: TGTGCCAGCAGCTTGGTCGACACTACCGGGGAGCTGTTTTTT. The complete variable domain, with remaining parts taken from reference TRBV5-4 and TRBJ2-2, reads ETGVTQSPTHLIKTRGQQVTLRCSSQSGHNTVSWYQQALGQGPQFIFQYYREEENGRGNFPPRFSGLQFPNYSSELNVNALELDDSALYLCASSLVDTTGELFFGEGSRLTVL.

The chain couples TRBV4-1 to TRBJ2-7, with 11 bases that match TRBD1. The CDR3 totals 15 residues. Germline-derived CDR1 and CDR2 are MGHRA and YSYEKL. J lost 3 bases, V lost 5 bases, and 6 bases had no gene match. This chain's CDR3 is CASSLSGQGVYEQYF. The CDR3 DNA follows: TGCGCCAGCAGCTTATCGGGACAGGGGGTCTACGAGCAGTACTTC.

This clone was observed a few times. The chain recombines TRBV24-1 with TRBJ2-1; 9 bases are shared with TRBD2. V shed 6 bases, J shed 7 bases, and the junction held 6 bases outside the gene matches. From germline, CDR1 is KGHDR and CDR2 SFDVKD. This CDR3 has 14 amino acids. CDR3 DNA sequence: TGTGCCACCAGTCGAGCTAGCGGGGTAAATGAGCAGTTCTTC. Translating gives CATSRASGVNEQFF.

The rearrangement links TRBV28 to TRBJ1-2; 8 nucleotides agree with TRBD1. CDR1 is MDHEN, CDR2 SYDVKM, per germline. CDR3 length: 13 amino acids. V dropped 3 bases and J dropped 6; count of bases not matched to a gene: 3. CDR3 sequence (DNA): TGTGCCAGCAGTTTCCAGGGGGCCGATGGCTACACCTTC. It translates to CASSFQGADGYTF.

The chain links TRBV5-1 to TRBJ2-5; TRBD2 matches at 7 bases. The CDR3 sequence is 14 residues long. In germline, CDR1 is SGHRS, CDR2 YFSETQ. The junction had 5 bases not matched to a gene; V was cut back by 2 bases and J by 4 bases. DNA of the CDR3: TGCGCCAGCAGCTTAGGGGACTATAGAGAGACCCAGTACTTC. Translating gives CASSLGDYRETQYF.

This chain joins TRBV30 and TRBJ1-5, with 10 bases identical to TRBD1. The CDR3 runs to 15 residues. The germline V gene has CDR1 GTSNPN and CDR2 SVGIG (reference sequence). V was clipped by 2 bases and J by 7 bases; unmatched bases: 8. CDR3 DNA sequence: TGTGCCTGGAGTTCAGGACAGGGGGGACGCCAGCCCCAGCATTTT. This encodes CAWSSGQGGRQPQHF.

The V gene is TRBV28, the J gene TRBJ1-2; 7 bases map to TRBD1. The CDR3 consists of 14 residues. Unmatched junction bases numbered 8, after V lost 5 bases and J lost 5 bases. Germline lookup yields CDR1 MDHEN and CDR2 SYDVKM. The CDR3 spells CASSVDSTGYGYTF. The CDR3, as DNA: TGTGCCAGCAGTGTTGATTCGACAGGGTATGGCTACACCTTC.

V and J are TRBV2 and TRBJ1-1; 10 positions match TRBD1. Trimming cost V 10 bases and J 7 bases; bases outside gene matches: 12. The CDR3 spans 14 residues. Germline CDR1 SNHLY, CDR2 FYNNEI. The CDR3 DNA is TGTGCCACCCAGACAGGGGGCCTGGAGGGTGAAGCTTTCTTT. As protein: CATQTGGLEGEAFF. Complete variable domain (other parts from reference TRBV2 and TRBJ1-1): EPEVTQTPSHQVTQMGQEVILRCVPISNHLYFYWYRQILGQKVEFLVSFYNNEISEKSEIFDDQFSVERPDGSNFTLKIRSTKLEDSAMYFCATQTGGLEGEAFFGQGTRLTVV.

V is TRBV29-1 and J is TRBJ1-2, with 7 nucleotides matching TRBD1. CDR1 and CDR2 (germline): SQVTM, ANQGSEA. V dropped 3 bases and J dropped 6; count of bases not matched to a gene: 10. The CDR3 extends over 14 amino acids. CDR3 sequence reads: CSVDDRVEVNGYTF. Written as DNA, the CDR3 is TGCAGCGTTGATGACAGGGTTGAAGTCAATGGCTACACCTTC. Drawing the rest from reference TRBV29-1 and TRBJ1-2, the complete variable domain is SAVISQKPSRDICQRGTSLTIQCQVDSQVTMMFWYRQQPGQSLTLIATANQGSEATYESGFVIDKFPISRPNLTFSTLTVSNMSPEDSSIYLCSVDDRVEVNGYTFGSGTRLTVV.

The CDR3 DNA follows: TGTGCCAGCAGTTACTCCGGACAGAGTGAAAAACTGTTTTTT. This encodes CASSYSGQSEKLFF. This chain joins TRBV6-5 and TRBJ1-4, with D possibly matching TRBD1 (6 bases). The germline V gene encodes CDR1 MNHEY and CDR2 SVGAGI. V lost 0 bases, J lost 7 bases, and 9 bases lay in between. The CDR3 has 14 amino acids.

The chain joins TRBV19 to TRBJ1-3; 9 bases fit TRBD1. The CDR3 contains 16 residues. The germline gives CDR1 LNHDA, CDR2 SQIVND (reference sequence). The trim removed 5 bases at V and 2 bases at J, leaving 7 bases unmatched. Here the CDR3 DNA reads TGTGCCAGTAGTGCATCGGGACAGGGAGCTGGAAACACCATATATTTT. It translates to CASSASGQGAGNTIYF.

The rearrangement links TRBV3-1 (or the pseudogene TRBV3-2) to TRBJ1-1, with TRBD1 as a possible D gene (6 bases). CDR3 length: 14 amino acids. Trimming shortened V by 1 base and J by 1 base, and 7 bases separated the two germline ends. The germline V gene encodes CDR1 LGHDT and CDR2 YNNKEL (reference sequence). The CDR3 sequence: CASSQATGNTEAFF. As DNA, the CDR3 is TGTGCCAGCAGCCAAGCGACAGGGAACACTGAAGCTTTCTTT.

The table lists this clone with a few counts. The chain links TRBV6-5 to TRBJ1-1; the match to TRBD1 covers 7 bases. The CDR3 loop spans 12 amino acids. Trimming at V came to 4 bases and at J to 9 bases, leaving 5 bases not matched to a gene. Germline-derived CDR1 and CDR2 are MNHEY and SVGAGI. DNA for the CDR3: TGTGCCAGCAGTTCGCCGACAGGGAAAGCTTTCTTT. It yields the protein CASSSPTGKAFF.

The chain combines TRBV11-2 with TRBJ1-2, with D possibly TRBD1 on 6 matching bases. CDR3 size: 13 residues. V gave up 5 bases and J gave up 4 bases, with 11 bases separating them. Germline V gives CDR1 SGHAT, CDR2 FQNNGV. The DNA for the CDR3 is TGTGCCAGCAGCGCAGGGGAAGGCTATGGCTACACCTTC. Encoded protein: CASSAGEGYGYTF.

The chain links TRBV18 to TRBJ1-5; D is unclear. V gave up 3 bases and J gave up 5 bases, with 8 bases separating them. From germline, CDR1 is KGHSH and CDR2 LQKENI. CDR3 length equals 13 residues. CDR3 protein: CASSPGSDQPQHF. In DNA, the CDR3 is TGTGCCAGCTCACCCGGGAGTGATCAGCCCCAGCATTTT.

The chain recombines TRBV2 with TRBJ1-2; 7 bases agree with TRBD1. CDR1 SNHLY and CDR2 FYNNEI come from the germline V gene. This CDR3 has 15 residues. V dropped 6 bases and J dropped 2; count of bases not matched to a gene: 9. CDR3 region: CASRSTTGRNYGYTF. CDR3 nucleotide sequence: TGTGCCAGCAGATCTACGACAGGGCGGAACTATGGCTACACCTTC.

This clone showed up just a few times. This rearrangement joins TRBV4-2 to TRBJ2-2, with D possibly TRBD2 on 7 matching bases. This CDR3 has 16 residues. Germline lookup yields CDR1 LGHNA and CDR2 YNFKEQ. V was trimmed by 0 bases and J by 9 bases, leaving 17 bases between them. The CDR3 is CASSQDRAGAPWELFF. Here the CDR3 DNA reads TGTGCCAGCAGCCAAGATAGGGCGGGGGCCCCTTGGGAGCTGTTTTTT.

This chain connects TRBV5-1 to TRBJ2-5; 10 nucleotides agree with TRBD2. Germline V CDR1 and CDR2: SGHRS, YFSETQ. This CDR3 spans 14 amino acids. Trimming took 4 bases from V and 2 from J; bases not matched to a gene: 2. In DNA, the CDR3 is TGCGCCAGCAGCCCGGGACTAGCGCAAGAGACCCAGTACTTC. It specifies CASSPGLAQETQYF.

The CDR3 DNA is TGTGCCAGCAGTGACCCGTCCCAGGGATCAGGAAACACCATATATTTT. It specifies CASSDPSQGSGNTIYF. The chain has TRBV2 and TRBJ1-3, with D possibly being TRBD1 (5 bases). The CDR3 totals 16 residues. CDR1 and CDR2 (germline): SNHLY, FYNNEI. Trimming took 3 bases from V and 4 from J, leaving 16 bases between them.

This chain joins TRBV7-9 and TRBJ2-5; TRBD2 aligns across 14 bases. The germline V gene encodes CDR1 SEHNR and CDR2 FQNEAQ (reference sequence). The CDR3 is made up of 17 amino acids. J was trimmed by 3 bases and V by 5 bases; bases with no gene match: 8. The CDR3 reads CASSDGTSGGAKETQYF. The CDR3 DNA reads TGTGCCAGCAGCGACGGGACTAGCGGGGGAGCCAAAGAGACCCAGTACTTC.

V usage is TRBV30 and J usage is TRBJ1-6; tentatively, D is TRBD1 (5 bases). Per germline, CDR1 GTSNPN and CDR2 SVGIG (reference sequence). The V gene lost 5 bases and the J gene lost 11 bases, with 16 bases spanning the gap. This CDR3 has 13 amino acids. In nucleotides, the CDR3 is TGTGCCTGGGGACCCGACAGATTCCCACCCCTCCACTTT. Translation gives CAWGPDRFPPLHF.

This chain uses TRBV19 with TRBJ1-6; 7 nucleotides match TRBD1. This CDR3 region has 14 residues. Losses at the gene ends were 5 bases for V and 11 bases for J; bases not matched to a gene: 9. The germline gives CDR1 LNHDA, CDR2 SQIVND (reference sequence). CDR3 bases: TGTGCCAGTAGTCCGGACAGGAATGTTGCACCCCTCCACTTT. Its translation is CASSPDRNVAPLHF. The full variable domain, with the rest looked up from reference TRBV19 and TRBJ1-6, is DGGITQSPKYLFRKEGQNVTLSCEQNLNHDAMYWYRQDPGQGLRLIYYSQIVNDFQKGDIAEGYSVSREKKESFPLTVTSAQKNPTAFYLCASSPDRNVAPLHFGNGTRLTVT.

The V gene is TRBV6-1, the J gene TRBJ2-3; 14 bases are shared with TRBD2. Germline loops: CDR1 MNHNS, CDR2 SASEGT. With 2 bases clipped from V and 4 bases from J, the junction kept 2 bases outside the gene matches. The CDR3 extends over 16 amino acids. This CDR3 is CASSERLAGGADTQYF. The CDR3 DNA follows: TGTGCCAGCAGTGAACGACTAGCGGGGGGGGCAGATACGCAGTATTTT.

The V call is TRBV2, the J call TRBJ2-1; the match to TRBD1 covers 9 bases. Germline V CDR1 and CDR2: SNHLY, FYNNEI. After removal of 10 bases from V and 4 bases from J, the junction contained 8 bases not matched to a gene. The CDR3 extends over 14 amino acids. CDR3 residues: CANSRDRAYNEQFF. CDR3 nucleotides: TGTGCCAACTCCCGGGACAGGGCGTACAATGAGCAGTTCTTC.

The chain's CDR3 is CASSYASGGSYEQYF. In DNA, the CDR3 is TGTGCCAGCAGTTACGCGAGCGGGGGCTCCTACGAGCAGTACTTC. The chain uses TRBV6-5 and TRBJ2-7, with 8 bases lining up with TRBD2. CDR1 and CDR2 from the germline V gene are MNHEY and SVGAGI. CDR3 size: 15 residues. V lost 2 bases, J lost 0 bases, and 3 bases stayed unmatched.

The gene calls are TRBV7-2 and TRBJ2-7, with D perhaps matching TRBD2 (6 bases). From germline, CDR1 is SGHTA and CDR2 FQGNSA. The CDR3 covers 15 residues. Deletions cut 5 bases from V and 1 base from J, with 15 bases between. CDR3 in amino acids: CASSLGGLTSYEQYF. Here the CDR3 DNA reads TGTGCCAGCAGCCTCGGGGGTCTAACTTCCTACGAGCAGTACTTC.